In this sample, the clone carrying this TCR beta chain turned up many times. Its antigen is not known. The source of the PBMCs was about 10 ml of fresh peripheral blood. This sample stems from a study of T cells in Graves' hyperthyroidism and ophthalmopathy. Study-wide results and caveats: Most clonotypes that expanded in the thyroid above 0.001 also showed up in blood.

CDR3 length: 15 residues. V was clipped by 7 bases and J by 7 bases; unmatched bases: 9. Amplification yielded TCR beta CDR3 regions, with RNA transcripts as the source. TCR CDR3 underwent first-round RT-PCR with the HTBI primer set. In TCRdb, the multiplex PCR reads were re-called with MiXCR into one record per CDR3 protein. This table has about 400,000 distinct CDR3 sequences, over 12% appearing once. The sequence came from a woman aged 55 to 70 with Graves' ophthalmopathy. What was sequenced was blood. The chain has TRBV12-3 or TRBV12-4 and TRBJ2-7, with 14 bases aligning to TRBD2. CDR3 protein: CASNRAGLAGDEQYF. Here the CDR3 DNA reads TGTGCCAGCAATCGGGCGGGACTAGCGGGAGATGAGCAGTACTTC.